This section outlines one T cell receptor (beta chain) sequence together with its context. Stated treatment: over 15 received Ad26.COV2.S at low or high dose, single or two shots; roughly five received placebo; per-sample allocation not given. Sampling happened 63 days after the first vaccine or placebo injection. Donation was by an adult aged 18-55 years who was in Boston. The shot given was an Ad26 vector that makes Wuhan-strain SARS-CoV-2 spike. Some clones are missing from TCRdb's copy, which holds only in-frame ones; the method was immunoSEQ multiplex PCR. The sample contains about 350,000 clones, roughly 91% of which appear only once. These data come from a study of Ad26.COV2.S vaccination and SARS-CoV-2 variants. Germline loops: CDR1 SGHAT, CDR2 FQNNGV. Trimming cost V 0 bases and J 4 bases, with 12 bases left between them. The CDR3 covers 15 residues.

The clonotype comes from a person between 18 and 65 years old who received the Ad26.COV2.S COVID-19 vaccine or a placebo. The material was peripheral blood, obtained in a trial of Ad26.COV2.S vaccine versus placebo. The V and J genes are TRBV11-2 and TRBJ1-1, with D perhaps matching TRBD1 (5 bases). Here the CDR3 reads CASSLEAGMATEAFF. The CDR3 region has the DNA TGTGCCAGCAGCTTAGAAGCAGGGATGGCCACTGAAGCTTTCTTT. The full variable domain, completed using reference TRBV11-2 and TRBJ1-1, is EAGVAQSPRYKIIEKRQSVAFWCNPISGHATLYWYQQILGQGPKLLIQFQNNGVVDDSQLPKDRFSAERLKGVDSTLKIQPAKLEDSAVYLCASSLEAGMATEAFFGQGTRLTVV.